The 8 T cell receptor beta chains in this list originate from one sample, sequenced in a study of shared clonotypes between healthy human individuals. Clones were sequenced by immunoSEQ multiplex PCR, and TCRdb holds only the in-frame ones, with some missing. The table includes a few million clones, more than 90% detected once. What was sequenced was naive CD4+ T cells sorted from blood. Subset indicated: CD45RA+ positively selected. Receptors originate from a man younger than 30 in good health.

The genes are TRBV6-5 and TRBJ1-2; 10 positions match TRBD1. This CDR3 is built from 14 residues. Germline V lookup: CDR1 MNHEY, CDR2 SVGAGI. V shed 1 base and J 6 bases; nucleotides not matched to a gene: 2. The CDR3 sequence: CASSYLGTGDGYTF. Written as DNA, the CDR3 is TGTGCCAGCAGTTACTTGGGGACAGGGGATGGCTACACCTTC.

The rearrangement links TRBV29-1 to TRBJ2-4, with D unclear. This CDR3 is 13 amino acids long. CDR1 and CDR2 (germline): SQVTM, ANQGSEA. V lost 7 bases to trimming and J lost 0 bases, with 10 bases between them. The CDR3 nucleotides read TGCAGCGCTGGGGAAGGAGCCAAAAACATTCAGTACTTC. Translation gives CSAGEGAKNIQYF.

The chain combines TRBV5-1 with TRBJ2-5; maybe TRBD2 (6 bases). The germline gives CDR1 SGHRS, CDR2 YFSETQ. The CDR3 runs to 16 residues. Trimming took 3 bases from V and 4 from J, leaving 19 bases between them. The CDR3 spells CASSSAGRAGPETQYF. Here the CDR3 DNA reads TGCGCCAGCAGCTCCGCGGGCAGGGCGGGACCAGAGACCCAGTACTTC.

The CDR3, as DNA: TGCGCCAGCAGTGAGGCTACAGGTGGGAGGACTGAAGCTTTCTTT. This codes for CASSEATGGRTEAFF. The V gene is TRBV10-1, the J gene TRBJ1-1; tentatively, D is TRBD1 (5 bases). V was trimmed by 2 bases and J by 5 bases, leaving 15 bases between them. Germline V gene lookup returns CDR1 WNHNN and CDR2 SYGVQD (reference sequence). The CDR3 consists of 15 residues.

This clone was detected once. As DNA, the CDR3 is TGCGCCAGCAGCTTGGTGAGGAATGAAAAACTGTTTTTT. Protein: CASSLVRNEKLFF. The rearrangement uses TRBV5-1 and TRBJ1-4; D uncertain. The V gene's germline CDR1 is SGHRS and CDR2 YFSETQ. Between the trimmed V and J ends, which lost 0 bases and 5 bases, there was a span of 5 bases. The length of the CDR3 is 13 residues.

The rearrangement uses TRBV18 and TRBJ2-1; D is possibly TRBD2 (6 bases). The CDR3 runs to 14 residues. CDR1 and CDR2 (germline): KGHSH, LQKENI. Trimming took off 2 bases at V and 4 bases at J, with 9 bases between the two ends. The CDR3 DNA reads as TGTGCCAGCTCACCAATCGGGACTTACAATGAGCAGTTCTTC. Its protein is CASSPIGTYNEQFF.

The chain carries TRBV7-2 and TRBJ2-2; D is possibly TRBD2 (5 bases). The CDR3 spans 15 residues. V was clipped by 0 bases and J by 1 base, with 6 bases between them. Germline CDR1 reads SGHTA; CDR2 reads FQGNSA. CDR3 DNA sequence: TGTGCCAGCAGCTTAGCTAGCGAGAACACCGGGGAGCTGTTTTTT. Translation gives CASSLASENTGELFF.

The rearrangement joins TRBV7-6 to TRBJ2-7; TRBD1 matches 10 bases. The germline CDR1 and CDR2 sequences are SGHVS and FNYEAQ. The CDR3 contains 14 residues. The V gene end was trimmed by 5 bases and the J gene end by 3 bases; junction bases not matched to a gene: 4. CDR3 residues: CASSQGTGDYEQYF. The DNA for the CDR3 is TGTGCCAGCAGCCAAGGGACAGGGGACTACGAGCAGTACTTC.